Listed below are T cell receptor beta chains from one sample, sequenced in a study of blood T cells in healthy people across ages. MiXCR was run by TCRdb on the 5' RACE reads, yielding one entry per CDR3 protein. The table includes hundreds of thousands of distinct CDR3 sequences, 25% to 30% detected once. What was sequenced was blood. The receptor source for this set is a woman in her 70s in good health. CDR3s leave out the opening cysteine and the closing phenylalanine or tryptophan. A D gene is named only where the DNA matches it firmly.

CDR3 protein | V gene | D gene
SARGSGKADTQY | TRBV20-1 | TRBD2
ASSLAVQGWSGYT | TRBV5-5 | -
ASSLGDYEQF | TRBV11-2 | -
SARDPRRFYGYT | TRBV20-1 | -
ASSPGDTDYGYT | TRBV5-1 | -
ASSQILGTTRETQY | TRBV3-1 | TRBD2
SARDHGGMGGTISTDTQY | TRBV20-1 | -
ASTKRAGREGDYGYT | TRBV6-1 | -
ASGQGTTDAQY | TRBV6-6 | TRBD1
ASSLEARDEKLF | TRBV7-2 | -
ASSLAQETQY | TRBV5-1 | -
ASSSWTSNYGYT | TRBV27 | -
SATGTGIYEQY | TRBV20-1 | TRBD1
ASSSLARRTEAF | TRBV6-5 | -
ASSPSISRETQY | TRBV5-1 | -
ASSPDREDGYT | TRBV5-1 | TRBD1
ASSPYQTGQGANYGYT | TRBV4-1 | TRBD1
SARVPLGLAGDEQF | TRBV20-1 | TRBD2
ASSMRQGAGNEQF | TRBV12-3/TRBV12-4 | TRBD1
ATISSGANVLT | TRBV7-9 | -
SAIQGAKNIQY | TRBV20-1 | -
ASGRGSKTGGRNEQF | TRBV28 | TRBD1
ASSLDRAGSYEQY | TRBV28 | TRBD1
ASGSRTGGRASEQY | TRBV11-2 | -
ASSLGPGQKTQY | TRBV12-3/TRBV12-4 | -
ASSQELAMNEQY | TRBV3-1 | -
ATSSPRSSGSYEQY | TRBV15 | TRBD2
ASSDRTSGSLDTQY | TRBV2 | TRBD2
ASSSRRSGVWNQPQH | TRBV5-6 | -
SAGLAGGPVRETQY | TRBV20-1 | TRBD2
ASRPLSTEAF | TRBV28 | -
ASSQDDSDTQY | TRBV4-2 | -
ASSLGLRQETQY | TRBV5-5 | -
SVEKLMNTEAF | TRBV29-1 | -
ASNRGQGVTDTQY | TRBV6-6 | TRBD1
SAQPGGRENIQY | TRBV20-1 | TRBD2
ASSLVHGAEAF | TRBV5-5 | -
SGRKAGVFTDEQF | TRBV20-1 | TRBD2
ASSSTTAQALGETQY | TRBV7-2 | -
ASLTGLQGNTIY | TRBV12-3/TRBV12-4 | -